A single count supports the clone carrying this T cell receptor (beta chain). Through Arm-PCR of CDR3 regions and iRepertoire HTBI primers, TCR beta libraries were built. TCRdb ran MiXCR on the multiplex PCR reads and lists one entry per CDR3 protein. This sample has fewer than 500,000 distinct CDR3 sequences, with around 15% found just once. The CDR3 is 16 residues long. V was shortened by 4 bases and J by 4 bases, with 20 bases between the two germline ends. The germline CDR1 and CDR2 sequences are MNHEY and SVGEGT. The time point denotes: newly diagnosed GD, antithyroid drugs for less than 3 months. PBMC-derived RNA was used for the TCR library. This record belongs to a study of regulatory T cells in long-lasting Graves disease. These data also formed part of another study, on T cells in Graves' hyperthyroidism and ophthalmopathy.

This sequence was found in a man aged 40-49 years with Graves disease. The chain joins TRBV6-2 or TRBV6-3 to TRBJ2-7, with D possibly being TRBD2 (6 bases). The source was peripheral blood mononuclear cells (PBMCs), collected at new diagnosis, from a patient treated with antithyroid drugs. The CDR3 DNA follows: TGTGCCAGCAGTTCCCCCCGGCTAGCGCAGTCGTACGAGCAGTACTTC. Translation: CASSSPRLAQSYEQYF.